One sample yielded the 15 T cell receptor beta chains listed below, sequenced in a study of T cells after yellow fever vaccination. TCRdb fed the 5' RACE reads into MiXCR, producing one record per CDR3 protein. The profile shows about 210,000 distinct CDR3 sequences, roughly 3.3% of them singletons. This material consisted of CD4+ T cells sorted from PBMCs, taken 10 days after the yellow fever booster vaccination. The receptors come from a man between 18 and 35 years old who received the YFV17D yellow fever vaccine.

There are many counts of this clonotype. This chain joins TRBV5-1 and TRBJ2-7; 7 nucleotides align to TRBD1. V lost 8 bases and J lost 5; bases outside the gene matches: 10. This CDR3 has 13 residues. In germline, CDR1 is SGHRS, CDR2 YFSETQ. This CDR3 is CASRQTGSHEQYF. The DNA of the CDR3 is TGCGCCAGTCGCCAGACAGGGAGCCACGAGCAGTACTTC. The whole variable domain, filled in from reference TRBV5-1 and TRBJ2-7, reads KAGVTQTPRYLIKTRGQQVTLSCSPISGHRSVSWYQQTPGQGLQFLFEYFSETQRNKGNFPGRFSGRQFSNSRSEMNVSTLELGDSALYLCASRQTGSHEQYFGPGTRLTVT.

This clonotype occurred a few times. The gene calls are TRBV12-3 or TRBV12-4 and TRBJ1-5; TRBD1 aligns across 9 bases. The CDR3 contains 15 residues. V lost 5 bases, J lost 2 bases, and 4 bases stayed unmatched. CDR3 nucleotide sequence: TGTGCCAGCAGTCAGGGACAGGGCGGCAATCAGCCCCAGCATTTT. This translates into CASSQGQGGNQPQHF.

The J gene is TRBJ1-1, the V gene TRBV20-1, with D possibly being TRBD1 (5 bases). Trimming took off 6 bases at V and 1 base at J, with 12 bases between the two ends. CDR1 and CDR2 from the germline V gene are DFQATT and SNEGSKA (reference sequence). This CDR3 is built from 13 residues. The CDR3 sequence: CSASQDTNTEAFF. Here the CDR3 DNA reads TGCAGTGCCAGCCAGGACACGAACACTGAAGCTTTCTTT.

This clonotype was picked up a small number of times. This chain links TRBV6-1 with TRBJ1-1; 7 bases align to TRBD1. Trimming removed 1 base from V and 1 base from J; junction bases left unmatched: 12. Germline V gives CDR1 MNHNS, CDR2 SASEGT. This CDR3 contains 18 residues. The CDR3 nucleotides are TGTGCCAGCAGTGAAGGATCGTATTGGGGACAGAGGAACACTGAAGCTTTCTTT. Encoded protein: CASSEGSYWGQRNTEAFF.

This clonotype has ten or more counts. The J gene is TRBJ2-5, the V gene TRBV5-1; a weak D match, TRBD2 (6 bases). V lost 0 bases and J 3 bases, leaving 15 bases between the germline ends. Per the germline V gene, CDR1 is SGHRS and CDR2 is YFSETQ. This CDR3 is built from 16 residues. CDR3: CASSLVGGNREETQYF. DNA of the CDR3: TGCGCCAGCAGCTTGGTGGGGGGAAACCGGGAAGAGACCCAGTACTTC.

This clonotype was seen repeatedly, ten times or more. The rearrangement joins TRBV28 to TRBJ2-3; tentative D call: TRBD2 (5 bases). Germline assignment: CDR1 MDHEN and CDR2 SYDVKM. CDR3 length: 12 residues. The V end lost 11 bases, the J end lost 0 bases, and 9 bases lay between the germline ends. As DNA, the CDR3 is TGTGCCGGCGGAGGCAGCACAGATACGCAGTATTTT. It specifies CAGGGSTDTQYF.

This clonotype was recorded a few times. The rearrangement joins TRBV18 to TRBJ2-3; D perhaps matches TRBD2 (6 bases). CDR1 KGHSH and CDR2 LQKENI come from the germline V gene. The CDR3 has 15 amino acids. The ends were cut back, 3 bases at V and 5 bases at J, with 15 bases in the middle. The CDR3 nucleotides read TGTGCCAGCTCACCTCCCGGGGTGCGGGGAGATACGCAGTATTTT. This gives the protein CASSPPGVRGDTQYF.

This clonotype was detected a few times. The rearrangement joins TRBV5-4 to TRBJ1-2; the D is unclear. V lost 4 bases and J lost 6, with 10 bases in between. The CDR3 sequence is 12 residues long. CDR1 and CDR2 (germline): SGHNT, YYREEE (reference sequence). The CDR3 here is CASSDVLNGYTF. Written as DNA, the CDR3 is TGTGCCAGCAGCGATGTGTTGAATGGCTACACCTTC.

This clonotype was seen at least ten times. The J gene is TRBJ2-3, the V gene TRBV3-1; unclear D gene. This CDR3 spans 13 amino acids. CDR1 and CDR2 (germline): LGHDT, YNNKEL (reference sequence). The V and J ends lost 1 base and 2 bases respectively, with 4 bases between them. The CDR3 protein is CASSQVTTDTQYF. As DNA, the CDR3 is TGTGCCAGCAGCCAAGTTACCACAGATACGCAGTATTTT.

The table lists this clonotype with a few counts. This sequence joins TRBV4-3 and TRBJ1-3, with no clear D. V was pared by 0 bases and J by 5 bases, with 17 bases between. The CDR3 length is 17 residues. Germline V gene sequence: CDR1 LGHNA, CDR2 YSLEER. In DNA form, the CDR3 reads TGCGCCAGCAGCCAAGACGGGCTCCGGGGAATTCGAAACACCATATATTTT. It yields the protein CASSQDGLRGIRNTIYF.

This clonotype was seen repeatedly, ten times or more. The chain combines TRBV5-1 with TRBJ2-7, with TRBD1 matching 7 bases. The CDR3 consists of 16 residues. Germline loops: CDR1 SGHRS, CDR2 YFSETQ. The ends lost 4 bases at V and 3 bases at J; junction bases unmatched: 13. The chain's CDR3 is CASSGVTGKVGYEQYF. CDR3 nucleotide sequence: TGCGCCAGCAGCGGGGTGACAGGGAAGGTAGGCTACGAGCAGTACTTC.

The sample holds many counts of this clonotype. J is TRBJ2-2 and V is TRBV5-1; D perhaps matches TRBD1 (5 bases). V lost 5 bases and J lost 5, with 10 bases in between. The V gene's germline CDR1 is SGHRS and CDR2 YFSETQ. This CDR3 is 13 amino acids long. The DNA for the CDR3 is TGCGCCAGCAGTACAGGACGGACCGGGGAGCTGTTTTTT. Protein product: CASSTGRTGELFF. Full variable domain (missing parts from reference TRBV5-1 and TRBJ2-2): KAGVTQTPRYLIKTRGQQVTLSCSPISGHRSVSWYQQTPGQGLQFLFEYFSETQRNKGNFPGRFSGRQFSNSRSEMNVSTLELGDSALYLCASSTGRTGELFFGEGSRLTVL.

There are a few counts of this clonotype. CDR3 DNA: TGTGCCATCGGGAGGGACTATGGCTACACCTTC. Encoded protein: CAIGRDYGYTF. V gene TRBV10-3 combines with J gene TRBJ1-2; D is uncertain. Looked up from germline, CDR1 is ENHRY and CDR2 is SYGVKD. This CDR3 spans 11 amino acids. Trimming cost V 8 bases and J 3 bases, with 7 bases left between them.

The chain combines TRBV6-2 or TRBV6-3 with TRBJ2-3, with TRBD2 matching over 10 bases. The CDR3 runs 16 residues. V lost 4 bases, J lost 2 bases, and 6 bases stayed unmatched. The germline V gene has CDR1 MNHEY and CDR2 SVGEGT. The CDR3 protein is CASSSISGGLTDTQYF. The CDR3 DNA reads as TGTGCCAGCAGTTCTATTAGCGGGGGGCTCACAGATACGCAGTATTTT.

This clonotype was observed a handful of times. The chain recombines TRBV12-3 or TRBV12-4 with TRBJ1-1, with D perhaps matching TRBD1 (6 bases). This CDR3 has 14 residues. Trimming shortened V by 0 bases and J by 6 bases, and 11 bases separated the two germline ends. The CDR3 region is CASSLAGRGAEAFF. The CDR3 DNA is TGTGCCAGCAGTTTAGCGGGGAGGGGGGCTGAAGCTTTCTTT.